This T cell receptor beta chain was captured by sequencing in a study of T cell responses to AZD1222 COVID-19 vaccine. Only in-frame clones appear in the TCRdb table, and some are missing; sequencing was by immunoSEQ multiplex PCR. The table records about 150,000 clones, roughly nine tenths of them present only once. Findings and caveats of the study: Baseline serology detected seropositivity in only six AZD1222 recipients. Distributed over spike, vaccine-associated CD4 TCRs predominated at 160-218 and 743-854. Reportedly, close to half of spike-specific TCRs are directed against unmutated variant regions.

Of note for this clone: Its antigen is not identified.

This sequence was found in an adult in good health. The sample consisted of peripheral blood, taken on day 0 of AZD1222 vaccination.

The CDR3 sequence: CASSQGGGYNEQFF. The CDR3 DNA is TGCGCCAGCAGCCAAGGCGGGGGCTACAATGAGCAGTTCTTC. The chain uses TRBV4-1 and TRBJ2-1, with 7 bases matching TRBD2. Germline V gives CDR1 MGHRA, CDR2 YSYEKL. The CDR3 is 14 residues long. After removal of 1 base from V and 3 bases from J, the junction contained 0 bases not matched to a gene.